The 13 T cell receptor beta chains given below trace back to one sample, sequenced in a study of blood T cell repertoires in COVID-19. Method: immunoSEQ multiplex PCR; TCRdb's copy keeps in-frame clones and lacks some. The sample consists of 450,000 to 500,000 clones, about nine tenths of them appearing once. The specimen sequenced was PBMCs or T cells enriched from blood (not recorded which). The receptor set was obtained from an older woman who had recovered from COVID-19.

CDR3 sequence reads: CASGRLITGDTGELFF. DNA for the CDR3: TGCGCCAGCGGCAGACTGATAACAGGGGACACCGGGGAGCTGTTTTTT. The V call is TRBV5-1, the J call TRBJ2-2; 7 nucleotides line up with TRBD1. The V gene's germline CDR1 is SGHRS and CDR2 YFSETQ. The trim removed 7 bases at V and 3 bases at J, leaving 12 bases unmatched. CDR3 length: 16 amino acids.

This clone was observed a handful of times. The V and J genes are TRBV7-2 and TRBJ2-3; D is unclear. This CDR3 contains 11 residues. Germline V gene sequence: CDR1 SGHTA, CDR2 FQGNSA. The V end was cut by 8 bases, the J end by 3 bases, with 6 bases between. The CDR3 here is CASLITDTQYF. The CDR3 bases are TGTGCCAGCCTAATTACAGATACGCAGTATTTT.

This clone has only a few counts. This rearrangement joins TRBV6-5 to TRBJ1-4; 8 bases are shared with TRBD1. Germline CDR1 is MNHEY and CDR2 is SVGAGI. The CDR3 contains 13 residues. Losses at the gene ends were 6 bases for V and 3 bases for J; bases not matched to a gene: 0. CDR3 sequence reads: CASRGQANEKLFF. The DNA of the CDR3 is TGTGCCAGCAGGGGACAGGCTAATGAAAAACTGTTTTTT.

The CDR3 DNA sequence: TGTGCCAGCTCACCACCTAGCGGGGATTACAATGAGCAGTTCTTC. Amino acid sequence: CASSPPSGDYNEQFF. This sequence joins TRBV18 and TRBJ2-1; 8 bases are shared with TRBD2. The germline V gene has CDR1 KGHSH and CDR2 LQKENI. There are 15 residues in the CDR3. Germline trimming cut 0 bases from V and 4 bases from J; bases unmatched to any gene: 2. The variable domain in full, completed from reference TRBV18 and TRBJ2-1, reads NAGVMQNPRHLVRRRGQEARLRCSPMKGHSHVYWYRQLPEEGLKFMVYLQKENIIDESGMPKERFSAEFPKEGPSILRIQQVVRGDSAAYFCASSPPSGDYNEQFFGPGTRLTVL.

Concerning this clone: The identical CDR3 is also encoded by other nucleotide sequences in the sample. The J gene is TRBJ1-2, the V gene TRBV25-1; TRBD1 might be the D (6 bases). V lost 3 bases and J lost 2, with 7 bases in between. CDR3 length: 13 residues. Germline-derived CDR1 and CDR2 are MGHDK and SYGVNS. The CDR3 DNA reads TGTGCCAGCAGTGAGCAGGGGAACTATGGCTACACCTTC. Translating gives CASSEQGNYGYTF.

This rearrangement joins TRBV10-3 to TRBJ1-2, with TRBD1 as a possible D gene (5 bases). In germline, CDR1 is ENHRY, CDR2 SYGVKD. The CDR3 sequence is 15 residues long. V gave up 2 bases and J gave up 6 bases, with 16 bases separating them. CDR3 DNA sequence: TGTGCCATCAGTGAGACAGGATACACTTTAGATGGCTACACCTTC. It translates to CAISETGYTLDGYTF.

J is TRBJ2-2 and V is TRBV9; TRBD2 is a possible D gene (7 bases). CDR1 is SGDLS and CDR2 is YYNGEE in the germline V gene. V lost 0 bases and J 0 bases, leaving 15 bases between the germline ends. This CDR3 has 18 amino acids. The chain's CDR3 is CASSVEGGGTSNTGELFF. The CDR3 region has the DNA TGTGCCAGCAGCGTAGAGGGAGGGGGGACCTCGAACACCGGGGAGCTGTTTTTT.

For the CDR3, the DNA is TGTGCCAGCAACAGGGGGCGAAGGGAGACCCAGTACTTC. It is translated as CASNRGRRETQYF. The genes are TRBV2 and TRBJ2-5, with 9 positions matching TRBD1. Trimming took 7 bases from V and 5 from J; bases not matched to a gene: 5. Germline V CDR1 and CDR2: SNHLY, FYNNEI. The CDR3 extends over 13 amino acids. Together with reference TRBV2 and TRBJ2-5, the CDR3 gives the full variable domain: EPEVTQTPSHQVTQMGQEVILRCVPISNHLYFYWYRQILGQKVEFLVSFYNNEISEKSEIFDDQFSVERPDGSNFTLKIRSTKLEDSAMYFCASNRGRRETQYFGPGTRLLVL.

The chain has TRBV7-2 and TRBJ1-1, with D tentatively TRBD1 (6 bases). The CDR3 has 15 residues. Looked up from germline, CDR1 is SGHTA and CDR2 is FQGNSA. Trimming took off 2 bases at V and 7 bases at J, with 17 bases between the two ends. CDR3 nucleotides: TGTGCCAGCAGCTTAAGGGGGACAAATACCGGTGAAGCTTTCTTT. Amino acid sequence: CASSLRGTNTGEAFF.

The rearrangement links TRBV21-1 to TRBJ1-2; no DNA check was done on the table's D call, TRBD1. TRBV21-1 corresponds to a pseudogene. The CDR3 length is 18 residues. The DNA for the CDR3 is TGTGCCAGCAGCCCCCAAGGGGCCGATCACCCAATGGACTATGGCTACACCTTC. This encodes CASSPQGADHPMDYGYTF.

In this sample, this clone turned up a few times. J is TRBJ2-2 and V is TRBV7-9; 11 bases are a match to TRBD1. Germline assignment: CDR1 SEHNR and CDR2 FQNEAQ (reference sequence). V dropped 5 bases and J dropped 0; count of bases not matched to a gene: 8. The length of the CDR3 is 18 residues. This CDR3 is CASSAGTGGISNTGELFF. CDR3 sequence (DNA): TGTGCCAGCAGCGCCGGGACAGGGGGAATCTCGAACACCGGGGAGCTGTTTTTT.

This clone was found once. This chain uses TRBV15 with TRBJ2-7; a weak D match, TRBD1 (6 bases). The V gene's germline CDR1 is LNHNV and CDR2 YYDKDF (reference sequence). The CDR3 contains 16 residues. The germline V and J ends were trimmed by 0 bases and 4 bases, with 16 bases remaining between them. In DNA form, the CDR3 reads TGTGCCACCAGCAGAGATCCGCCAGGGGTGGTTTACGAGCAGTACGTC. Translating gives CATSRDPPGVVYEQYV.

The chain carries TRBV19 and TRBJ1-1; D uncertain. The CDR3 has 13 amino acids. V dropped 6 bases and J dropped 2 bases, with 10 bases sitting between them. Per the germline V gene, CDR1 is LNHDA and CDR2 is SQIVND (reference sequence). The CDR3 spells CASRMGPNTEAFF. In DNA, the CDR3 is TGTGCCAGTAGGATGGGCCCTAACACTGAAGCTTTCTTT.